This T cell receptor (beta chain) was obtained from a study of shared clonotypes between healthy human individuals. CD45RO-negative, CCR7-positively selected cells formed the naive CD8 fraction, excluding terminally differentiated effector memory CD45RA+ cells. Those who donated were healthy HIV-negative adults, with no recent acute infections or vaccinations reported. Study conclusions and caveats: What naive subsets generally showed was a larger estimated richness than memory subsets showed. Across several donors, naive CD4 shared 5% to 6%, naive CD8 more than 3%, memory CD4 2% to 2.5%, memory CD8 about 0.38%.

The CDR3 contains 15 residues. Per germline, CDR1 MDHEN and CDR2 SYDVKM. Trimming took off 5 bases at V and 4 bases at J, with 18 bases between the two ends. Notes on this clone: Antigen unknown.

The authors loaded about 0.2 ug DNA, around 30,000 T cell genomes, into sorted-subset replicate PCRs. Libraries were prepared by immunoSEQ multiplex PCR; TCRdb keeps only in-frame clonotypes and omits some of them. Among hundreds of thousands of clones listed, about 95% were seen once. This sequence was found in a woman between 25 and 40 years old in good health. Sequencing used naive CD8+ T cells sorted from blood. The chain is built from TRBV28 and TRBJ2-7, with D perhaps matching TRBD1 (5 bases). CDR3 protein: CASSPLGLQGYEQYF. DNA of the CDR3: TGTGCCAGCAGTCCCCTTGGGTTGCAGGGATACGAGCAGTACTTC.